This entry lists 20 T cell receptor beta chains sequenced from one sample in a study of T-cell reconstitution after alpha-beta-depleted transplantation in children. Unique molecular identifiers were used to barcode this TCRbeta library. TCRdb redid the calling of the PCR reads with MiXCR, one entry per CDR3 protein. The table records roughly 610,000 distinct CDR3 sequences, over 9.5% of them present only once. The source material was PBMCs from the stem cell graft donor, sampled from the stem cell graft. These receptors were obtained from a human donor who donated a stem cell graft to a child with acute myeloid leukemia.

The sample holds many counts of this clonotype. This sequence joins TRBV11-2 and TRBJ2-2; D might be TRBD1 (6 bases). CDR3 length: 15 residues. Germline V gene sequence: CDR1 SGHAT, CDR2 FQNNGV. V was shortened by 7 bases and J by 1 base, with 13 bases between the two germline ends. CDR3 amino acids: CASTPAQGNTGELFF. CDR3 nucleotide sequence: TGTGCCAGCACCCCGGCACAGGGGAACACCGGGGAGCTGTTTTTT.

This clonotype has a handful of counts. The chain links TRBV2 to TRBJ2-1, with TRBD2 matching 16 bases. J lost 7 bases, V lost 5 bases, and 5 bases had no gene match. Germline CDR1 is SNHLY and CDR2 is FYNNEI. The CDR3 is made up of 16 amino acids. CDR3 loop: CASSRGLAGGRNEQFF. CDR3 bases: TGTGCCAGCAGTCGGGGACTAGCGGGAGGGAGAAATGAGCAGTTCTTC.

This clonotype turned up a few times. V is TRBV27 and J is TRBJ1-5; D is possibly TRBD1 (5 bases). Germline V lookup: CDR1 MNHEY, CDR2 SMNVEV (reference sequence). The CDR3 extends over 15 amino acids. V was cut by 0 bases and J by 3 bases, with 9 bases left in between. For the CDR3, the DNA is TGTGCCAGCAGTTTATCGGCAGGGTTCAATCAGCCCCAGCATTTT. As protein: CASSLSAGFNQPQHF.

This rearrangement joins TRBV11-1 to TRBJ1-1; 9 nucleotides align to TRBD1. J lost 3 bases, V lost 2 bases, and 16 bases had no gene match. Germline V gene lookup returns CDR1 SGHAT and CDR2 FQDESV (reference sequence). The CDR3 totals 19 residues. CDR3 coding DNA: TGTGCCAGCAGCTTACCTAGTCCCGTACCGGGACAGGGTGACACTGAAGCTTTCTTT. Protein: CASSLPSPVPGQGDTEAFF.

V is TRBV28 and J is TRBJ1-3; no reliable D call. This CDR3 has 16 residues. V lost 1 base and J 0 bases, leaving 10 bases between the germline ends. CDR1 is MDHEN, CDR2 SYDVKM, per germline. The CDR3 loop is CASSLSSTRSGNTIYF. The CDR3, as DNA: TGTGCCAGCAGTTTATCGTCGACGCGCTCTGGAAACACCATATATTTT.

This clonotype was recorded at least ten times. V gene TRBV29-1 combines with J gene TRBJ1-1, with D possibly TRBD1 on 5 matching bases. CDR1 and CDR2 from the germline V gene are SQVTM and ANQGSEA. V lost 6 bases, J lost 4 bases, and 21 bases lay in between. This CDR3 region has 15 residues. This CDR3 reads CSVETWDVTGTEAFF. For the CDR3, the DNA is TGCAGCGTGGAGACCTGGGACGTAACGGGCACTGAAGCTTTCTTT.

At least ten counts were recorded for this clonotype. This chain connects TRBV12-3 or TRBV12-4 to TRBJ1-4; D is uncertain. Trimming took off 3 bases at V and 7 bases at J, with 9 bases between the two ends. The CDR3 covers 13 residues. The CDR3 region has the DNA TGTGCCAGCAGTTTCAGTGGGCTTGAAAAACTGTTTTTT. Protein product: CASSFSGLEKLFF.

This clonotype was observed at least ten times. The CDR3 coding sequence is TGCGCCAGCAGCTCCAGAGCTGGGGACACTGAAGCTTTCTTT. The encoded protein is CASSSRAGDTEAFF. The rearrangement uses TRBV5-1 and TRBJ1-1; D call uncertain. Germline-derived CDR1 and CDR2 are SGHRS and YFSETQ. The V end lost 3 bases, the J end lost 3 bases, and 12 bases lay between the germline ends. The CDR3 is made up of 14 amino acids. The full variable domain, completed using reference TRBV5-1 and TRBJ1-1, is KAGVTQTPRYLIKTRGQQVTLSCSPISGHRSVSWYQQTPGQGLQFLFEYFSETQRNKGNFPGRFSGRQFSNSRSEMNVSTLELGDSALYLCASSSRAGDTEAFFGQGTRLTVV.

This clonotype has ten or more counts. The V gene is TRBV7-2, the J gene TRBJ1-3, with D uncertain. V was cut by 5 bases and J by 0 bases, with 11 bases left in between. This CDR3 has 15 residues. The V gene's germline CDR1 is SGHTA and CDR2 FQGNSA. The CDR3 is CASSPDGPSGNTIYF. CDR3 in DNA: TGTGCCAGCAGCCCTGACGGCCCCTCTGGAAACACCATATATTTT.

The sample holds a few counts of this clonotype. V and J are TRBV7-2 and TRBJ1-4, with a possible D match to TRBD1 (5 bases). Looked up from germline, CDR1 is SGHTA and CDR2 is FQGNSA. V was clipped by 5 bases and J by 4 bases, with 14 bases between them. This CDR3 has 15 residues. CDR3 bases: TGTGCCAGCAGCGCAGACAGCTTTTATAATGAAAAACTGTTTTTT. This encodes CASSADSFYNEKLFF.

This clonotype was counted between two and nine times. This rearrangement joins TRBV10-3 to TRBJ1-3; no reliable D call. The CDR3 extends over 11 amino acids. V lost 11 bases and J 1 base, leaving 6 bases between the germline ends. Germline-derived CDR1 and CDR2 are ENHRY and SYGVKD. DNA of the CDR3: TGTGCCTCTAAGTCTGGAAACACCATATATTTT. This codes for CASKSGNTIYF.

This rearrangement joins TRBV15 to TRBJ2-2; no firm D call. V was cut by 5 bases and J by 3 bases, with 10 bases left in between. Per germline, CDR1 LNHNV and CDR2 YYDKDF (reference sequence). The CDR3 contains 14 residues. The CDR3 protein is CATSSRRHTGELFF. The CDR3 DNA reads as TGTGCCACCAGCTCCCGCAGGCACACCGGGGAGCTGTTTTTT.

The chain combines TRBV7-2 with TRBJ2-7, with 10 bases fitting TRBD1. The CDR3 totals 15 residues. Germline-derived CDR1 and CDR2 are SGHTA and FQGNSA. J gave up 4 bases and V 1 base, and 4 bases lay outside the gene matches. The DNA of the CDR3 is TGTGCCAGCAGCTTAGAGGGACAGGGGCTATACGAGCAGTACTTC. Translating it yields CASSLEGQGLYEQYF.

The chain has TRBV20-1 and TRBJ2-1; TRBD2 agrees at 16 bases. J was trimmed by 4 bases and V by 5 bases; bases with no gene match: 2. The CDR3 has 15 residues. Looked up from germline, CDR1 is DFQATT and CDR2 is SNEGSKA (reference sequence). The CDR3 is CSAAGLAGGYNEQFF. DNA of the CDR3: TGCAGTGCTGCGGGACTAGCGGGGGGGTACAATGAGCAGTTCTTC.

The genes are TRBV6-2 or TRBV6-3 and TRBJ2-7; TRBD2 matches at 10 bases. This CDR3 is built from 16 residues. Germline lookup yields CDR1 MNHEY and CDR2 SVGEGT. Trimming took 6 bases from V and 6 from J; bases not matched to a gene: 14. This chain's CDR3 is CASSSFGSGRAFEQYF. The CDR3 nucleotides read TGTGCCAGCAGCTCTTTTGGGAGCGGGAGGGCGTTCGAGCAGTACTTC.

As to this clonotype: A junction end diverges from the germline sequence, so it may reflect a read error. The chain has TRBV20-1 and TRBJ2-3, with 10 bases matching TRBD2. This CDR3 has 19 residues. Germline CDR1 and CDR2: DFQATT and SNEGSKA (reference sequence). Written as DNA, the CDR3 is TGCTGTGCTAGAGATGAGGGTCCAGCGGGAGGGGGATACACAGATACGCAGTATTTT. It is translated as CCARDEGPAGGGYTDTQYF.

The V gene is TRBV5-1, the J gene TRBJ2-7, with TRBD1 matching 7 bases. There are 16 residues in the CDR3. The junction had 6 bases not matched to a gene; V was cut back by 0 bases and J by 0 bases. Germline CDR1 is SGHRS and CDR2 is YFSETQ. The CDR3: CASSLGGTEPSYEQYF. CDR3 bases: TGCGCCAGCAGCTTGGGGGGGACAGAACCCTCCTACGAGCAGTACTTC.

This clonotype was recorded at least ten times. This rearrangement joins TRBV20-1 to TRBJ2-3; TRBD2 agrees at 14 bases. Germline-derived CDR1 and CDR2 are DFQATT and SNEGSKA (reference sequence). CDR3 size: 15 residues. V trimming: 4 bases; J trimming: 4 bases; junction bases outside the gene matches: 4. This CDR3 is CSATGTSGRADTQYF. Written as DNA, the CDR3 is TGCAGTGCTACCGGGACTAGCGGGAGAGCAGATACGCAGTATTTT.

V and J are TRBV18 and TRBJ1-5; D not resolved. Per germline, CDR1 KGHSH and CDR2 LQKENI. The CDR3 covers 15 residues. Trimming removed 5 bases from V and 5 bases from J, with 16 bases in between. The CDR3 DNA follows: TGTGCCAGCTCAACTTTGGGGTTTAAGGATCAGCCCCAGCATTTT. It translates to CASSTLGFKDQPQHF.

This clonotype turned up a few times. The rearrangement joins TRBV27 to TRBJ2-2; 7 nucleotides match TRBD1. The CDR3 is 14 amino acids. The germline V gene has CDR1 MNHEY and CDR2 SMNVEV (reference sequence). The V and J ends lost 8 bases and 4 bases, in that order; junction bases with no gene match: 7. Written as DNA, the CDR3 is TGTGCCAGCCTAATGACAGGGACCACCGGGGAGCTGTTTTTT. It yields the protein CASLMTGTTGELFF.